The clone carrying this T cell receptor beta chain was counted once. Its target is unknown. This specimen comes from a study of T cell responses to AZD1222 COVID-19 vaccine. Clones were sequenced by immunoSEQ multiplex PCR, and TCRdb holds only the in-frame ones, with some missing. The sample yields about 120,000 clones, 89% seen once. Germline CDR1 and CDR2: MNHEY and SVGAGI. CDR3 length equals 14 residues. V lost 10 bases and J lost 4; bases outside the gene matches: 9. Notes on the study in general: Variant regions that are unmutated are reportedly the target of nearly half of spike-specific TCRs. Only a handful of AZD1222 recipients, more than five in all, had baseline seropositivity. Across spike, vaccine-associated CD4 TCRs were found, dominant at 160-218 and 743-854.

V usage is TRBV6-5 and J usage is TRBJ2-2; 7 nucleotides line up with TRBD1. Here the sequenced sample was peripheral blood, taken on day 0 of AZD1222 vaccination. The clonotype comes from an adult in good health. The CDR3 DNA is TGTGCCACCACAGGGGTTTCTTCCACCGGGGAGCTGTTTTTT. Its translation is CATTGVSSTGELFF.